This is a list of T cell receptor beta chains from one sample in a study of blood T cell repertoires in COVID-19. TCRdb's copy holds only in-frame clones and misses some; the assay was immunoSEQ multiplex PCR. Of about 110,000 clones listed, 84% are singletons. Sequencing was carried out using peripheral blood. These receptors were obtained from a woman aged 50 to 60 with acute or convalescent COVID-19. Both conserved end residues are part of each CDR3. Fields, in order: clone size, J gene, V gene, D gene, CDR3 DNA, CDR3 protein. D genes are given only for firm matches. Clone sizes are given selectively: once, few, many, or a class where the clone is expanded.

>NA|TRBJ1-4|TRBV11-2|NA
TGTGCCAGCAGCCCTAGTCTGGTTGAAAAACTGTTTTTT
CASSPSLVEKLFF
>NA|TRBJ1-2|TRBV5-1|NA
TGCGCCAGCAGCTTGGAGGTTCCAGGGGCCGGAACTCATGGCTACACCTTC
CASSLEVPGAGTHGYTF
>NA|TRBJ1-1|TRBV30|TRBD1
TGTGCCTTGGTACACAGGGGACGAATTCCTCAAACTGAAGCTTTCTTT
CALVHRGRIPQTEAFF
>NA|TRBJ1-2|TRBV30|NA
TGTGCCTGGGGGGCAGGGATTCAATATGGCTACACCTTC
CAWGAGIQYGYTF
>NA|TRBJ2-7|TRBV6-1|NA
TGTGCCAGCAGTGATGTAGGGGGCTCCTACGAGCAGTACTTC
CASSDVGGSYEQYF
>NA|TRBJ2-3|TRBV7-6|TRBD2
TGTGCCAGCAGCTTCCCCTCAACTAGCGGGGGCACAGATACGCAGTATTTT
CASSFPSTSGGTDTQYF
>NA|TRBJ2-1|TRBV24-1|TRBD2
TGTGCCACCAGTGATCAAGGACTAGCGGGGGGGTACAATGAGCAGTTCTTC
CATSDQGLAGGYNEQFF
>NA|TRBJ2-7|TRBV10-1|TRBD1
TGCGCCAGCGGACAGGGGTTGGGGGAGCAGTACTTC
CASGQGLGEQYF
>NA|TRBJ1-2|TRBV28|TRBD1
TGTGCCAGCAGTACCCTGACAGGGAACTATGGCTACACCTTC
CASSTLTGNYGYTF
>NA|TRBJ1-5|TRBV18|NA
TGTGCCAGCTCACAGAATACAGGCCCCAATCAGCCCCAGCATTTT
CASSQNTGPNQPQHF
>NA|TRBJ1-2|TRBV20-1|NA
TGCAGTGTGCGGGGGGACTATGGCTACACCTTC
CSVRGDYGYTF
>NA|TRBJ1-1|TRBV19|NA
TGTGCCAGTAGTCTTGACAGGGAAGCTTTCTTT
CASSLDREAFF
>NA|TRBJ2-6|TRBV19|NA
TGTGCCAGTAAGATACAGGTCTCTGGGGCCAACGTCCTGACTTTC
CASKIQVSGANVLTF
>NA|TRBJ1-1|TRBV2|NA
TGTGCCGGCGGGGGCGCTGAAGCTTTCTTT
CAGGGAEAFF
>NA|TRBJ2-2|TRBV7-3|NA
TGTGCCAGCAGCTTCGACACCGGGGAGCTGTTTTTT
CASSFDTGELFF
>NA|TRBJ1-5|TRBV11-2|TRBD1
TGTGCCAGCAGCTTACAGGGGGGTAATCAGCCCCAGCATTTT
CASSLQGGNQPQHF
>NA|TRBJ2-2|TRBV5-4|NA
TGTGCCAGCAGCCCCAAGCGCCCCGGGGAGCTGTTTTTT
CASSPKRPGELFF
>once|TRBJ2-7|TRBV28|TRBD1
TGTGCCAGCCGATTAAGGGACAGGGGTTACTTC
CASRLRDRGYF
>NA|TRBJ1-3|TRBV30|NA
TGTGCCTGGACCCGTCGGGGAAACACCATATATTTT
CAWTRRGNTIYF
>once|TRBJ2-1|TRBV7-9|TRBD2
TGTGCCAGCAGCCATCTTAGCGGGGGGAAGTCCTATGAGCAGTTCTTC
CASSHLSGGKSYEQFF
>NA|TRBJ1-6|TRBV18|TRBD1
TGTGCCAGCTCTCAGGGGGGTGATTCACCCCTCCACTTT
CASSQGGDSPLHF
>NA|TRBJ1-2|TRBV24-1|TRBD1
TGTGCCACCAGTGATTTCGGGACAGCCTACACCTTC
CATSDFGTAYTF
>NA|TRBJ2-5|TRBV7-9|NA
TGTGCCAGCCTGAAGGGGTCCTACCTTGAAGAGACCCAGTACTTC
CASLKGSYLEETQYF
>NA|TRBJ1-2|TRBV6-1|NA
TGTGCCAGCAGTGAACGCCAGTCCCTCTATGGCTACACCTTC
CASSERQSLYGYTF
>few|TRBJ1-5|TRBV19|NA
TGTGCCAGTAGTCTTCAGGTTTATAGCAATCAGCCCCAGCATTTT
CASSLQVYSNQPQHF
>NA|TRBJ1-1|TRBV11-2|NA
TGTGCCAGCAGCCCCGAGTCTAACACTGAAGCTTTCTTT
CASSPESNTEAFF
>NA|TRBJ1-5|TRBV19|NA
TGTGCCACCTCCCCTGAACGAGAACGGCCCCAGCATTTT
CATSPERERPQHF
>NA|TRBJ1-1|TRBV6-5|NA
TGTGCCAGCAGTTACTCGAGAACGAACACTGAAGCTTTCTTT
CASSYSRTNTEAFF
>once|TRBJ2-3|TRBV7-3|NA
TGTGCCAGCAGCTTAACGTCGGTAGATACGCAGTATTTT
CASSLTSVDTQYF
>NA|TRBJ1-1|TRBV7-9|TRBD1
TGTGCCAGCAGCTCCCGTATACCTCAGGGGGCTGAAGCTTTCTTT
CASSSRIPQGAEAFF
>NA|TRBJ2-3|TRBV9|NA
TGTGCCAGCAGCGTAGCGGGGGGCAGGGATACGCAGTATTTT
CASSVAGGRDTQYF
>NA|TRBJ1-5|TRBV2|NA
TGTGCCAGCAGGCGGGATAGCAATCAGCCCCAGCATTTT
CASRRDSNQPQHF
>NA|TRBJ1-1|TRBV6-5|NA
TGTGCCAGCAGCCAACAGGCGGGGGACACTGAAGCTTTCTTT
CASSQQAGDTEAFF
>NA|TRBJ1-2|TRBV3-1/TRBV3-2|NA
TGTGCCAGCAGCTACCCCGCGAGGGCTGGCTACACCTTC
CASSYPARAGYTF
>once|TRBJ1-3|TRBV2|NA
TGTGCCAGCAGTGCTGAGGGGGGGCTTCTTTCTGGAAACACCATATATTTT
CASSAEGGLLSGNTIYF
>once|TRBJ1-5|TRBV19|NA
TGTGCCAGTAGTATCCTCGTGGCAGGAAATCAGCCCCAGCATTTT
CASSILVAGNQPQHF
>NA|TRBJ2-7|TRBV5-6|NA
TGTGCCAGCAGCTACTACAGGGCCTTGCCAGGCGAGCAGTACTTC
CASSYYRALPGEQYF
>NA|TRBJ1-2|TRBV5-1|TRBD1
TGCGCCAGCAGCTCGGGACAGGCTCTCTACTATGGCTACACCTTC
CASSSGQALYYGYTF
>NA|TRBJ1-2|TRBV3-1/TRBV3-2|NA
TGTGCCAGCAGCCAGACAGGCCTCGGTGGCTACACCTTC
CASSQTGLGGYTF
>once|TRBJ2-2|TRBV2|NA
TGTGCCAGCAGTGAAACCGGCGGGGAGCTGTTTTTT
CASSETGGELFF
>NA|TRBJ1-5|TRBV18|NA
TGTGCCAGCTCAGCCACGAGTCAGGGGAGCAATCAGCCCCAGCATTTT
CASSATSQGSNQPQHF
>NA|TRBJ1-4|TRBV18|NA
TGTGCCAGCTCGTTCTACAGGGTCTCGAATGAAAAACTGTTTTTT
CASSFYRVSNEKLFF
>NA|TRBJ1-5|TRBV28|NA
TGTGCCAGCACTCAAGTGGGGGGGAGCAATCAGCCCCAGCATTTT
CASTQVGGSNQPQHF
>NA|TRBJ1-1|TRBV24-1|NA
TGTGCCACCAGTAAATCAGGGAACACTGAAGCTTTCTTT
CATSKSGNTEAFF
>NA|TRBJ2-1|TRBV4-2|TRBD2
TGTGCCAGCAGCCAAGTCGAGCGGGGGAAGAATGAGCAGTTCTTC
CASSQVERGKNEQFF
>NA|TRBJ2-7|TRBV18|TRBD2
TGTGCCAGCTCACCATTCGGGGCGGGGGGAACCTACGAGCAGTACTTC
CASSPFGAGGTYEQYF
>NA|TRBJ1-1|TRBV30|NA
TGTGCCTGGAGTGTACCTGACGGATACCCGAGGGCTTTCTTT
CAWSVPDGYPRAFF
>NA|TRBJ2-3|TRBV7-9|TRBD1
TGTGCCACCACAGCAGCAGGGGGAGATACGCAGTATTTT
CATTAAGGDTQYF
>NA|TRBJ1-6|TRBV4-2|NA
TGTGCCAGCAGCCAAGGGGAGGCCTCCTATAATTCACCCCTCCACTTT
CASSQGEASYNSPLHF
>NA|TRBJ2-7|TRBV10-3|NA
TGTGCCACTTTGGCGGGGACGGATTCCTACGAGCAGTACTTC
CATLAGTDSYEQYF
>NA|TRBJ1-1|TRBV19|TRBD1
TGTGCCAGTAGTATCTATCAGTCACAGGGGCGCACTGAAGCTTTCTTT
CASSIYQSQGRTEAFF
>NA|TRBJ2-1|TRBV6-4|TRBD1
TGTGCCAGCAGTGTTTCGGGGACAGCATACAATGAGCAGTTCTTC
CASSVSGTAYNEQFF
>NA|TRBJ2-3|TRBV7-2|NA
TGTGCCAGCAGCTCGGACTGGACCTATACGCAGTATTTT
CASSSDWTYTQYF
>few|TRBJ1-4|TRBV5-6|NA
TGTGCCAGCAGCGCCCTTGGCGCGGGAAGAGAAAAACTGTTTTTT
CASSALGAGREKLFF
>NA|TRBJ1-1|TRBV7-8|NA
TGTGCCAGCAGCTTAACAAAGGGGACTGAAGCTTTCTTT
CASSLTKGTEAFF
>NA|TRBJ2-1|TRBV5-5|NA
TGTGCCAGCAGCTTGGGAGGGAATGAGCAGTTCTTC
CASSLGGNEQFF
>NA|TRBJ2-7|TRBV5-1|NA
TGCGCCAGCAGGCCATCAGCCAGGGCATACGAGCAGTACTTC
CASRPSARAYEQYF